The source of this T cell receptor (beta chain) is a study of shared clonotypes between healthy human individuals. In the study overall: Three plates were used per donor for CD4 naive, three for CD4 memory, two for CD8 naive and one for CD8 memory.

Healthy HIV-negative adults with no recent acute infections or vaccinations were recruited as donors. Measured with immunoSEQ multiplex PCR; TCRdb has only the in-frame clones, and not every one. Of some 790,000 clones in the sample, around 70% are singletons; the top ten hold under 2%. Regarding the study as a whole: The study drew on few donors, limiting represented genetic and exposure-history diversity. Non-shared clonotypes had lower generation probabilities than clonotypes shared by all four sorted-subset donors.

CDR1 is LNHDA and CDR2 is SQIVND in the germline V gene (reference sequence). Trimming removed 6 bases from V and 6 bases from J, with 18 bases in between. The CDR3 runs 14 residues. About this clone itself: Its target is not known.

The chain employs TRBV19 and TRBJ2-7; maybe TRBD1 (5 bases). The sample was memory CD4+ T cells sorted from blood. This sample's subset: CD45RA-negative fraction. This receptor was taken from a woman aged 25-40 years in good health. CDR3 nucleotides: TGTGCCAGTAGCTCAAACCCCAGGGTAGGCGAGCAGTACTTC. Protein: CASSSNPRVGEQYF.